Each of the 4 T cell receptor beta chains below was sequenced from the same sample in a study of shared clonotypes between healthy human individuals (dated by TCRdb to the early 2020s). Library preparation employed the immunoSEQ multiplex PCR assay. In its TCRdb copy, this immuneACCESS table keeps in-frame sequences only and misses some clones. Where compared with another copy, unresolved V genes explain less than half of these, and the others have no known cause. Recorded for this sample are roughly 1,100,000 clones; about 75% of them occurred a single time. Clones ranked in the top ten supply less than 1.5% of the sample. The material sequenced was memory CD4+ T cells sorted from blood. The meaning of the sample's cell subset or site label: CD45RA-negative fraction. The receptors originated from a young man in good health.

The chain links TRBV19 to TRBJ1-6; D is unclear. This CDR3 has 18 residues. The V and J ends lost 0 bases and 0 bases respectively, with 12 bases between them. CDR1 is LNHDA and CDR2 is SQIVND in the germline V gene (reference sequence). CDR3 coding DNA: TGTGCCAGTAGTATAGATTCAATGGGGAGCTCCTATAATTCACCCCTCCACTTT. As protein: CASSIDSMGSSYNSPLHF.

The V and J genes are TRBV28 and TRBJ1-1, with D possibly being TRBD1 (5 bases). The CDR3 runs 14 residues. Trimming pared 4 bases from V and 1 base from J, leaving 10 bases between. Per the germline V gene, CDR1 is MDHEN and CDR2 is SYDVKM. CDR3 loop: CASSSPTGNTEAFF. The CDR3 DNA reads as TGTGCCAGCAGTTCCCCTACAGGGAACACTGAAGCTTTCTTT.

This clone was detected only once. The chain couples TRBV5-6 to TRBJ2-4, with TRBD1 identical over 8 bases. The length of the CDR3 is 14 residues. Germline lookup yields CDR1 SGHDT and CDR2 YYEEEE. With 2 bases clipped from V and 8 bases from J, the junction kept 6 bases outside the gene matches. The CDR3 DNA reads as TGTGCCAGCAGCTTACGTCAGGGGGCCGACATTCAGTACTTC. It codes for CASSLRQGADIQYF.

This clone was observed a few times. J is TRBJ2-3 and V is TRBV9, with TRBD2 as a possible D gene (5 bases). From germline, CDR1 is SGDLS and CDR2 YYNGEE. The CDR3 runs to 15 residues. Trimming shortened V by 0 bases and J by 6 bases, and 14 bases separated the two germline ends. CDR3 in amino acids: CASSVVEGDRDTQYF. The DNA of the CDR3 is TGTGCCAGCAGCGTAGTTGAGGGAGATAGGGATACGCAGTATTTT.